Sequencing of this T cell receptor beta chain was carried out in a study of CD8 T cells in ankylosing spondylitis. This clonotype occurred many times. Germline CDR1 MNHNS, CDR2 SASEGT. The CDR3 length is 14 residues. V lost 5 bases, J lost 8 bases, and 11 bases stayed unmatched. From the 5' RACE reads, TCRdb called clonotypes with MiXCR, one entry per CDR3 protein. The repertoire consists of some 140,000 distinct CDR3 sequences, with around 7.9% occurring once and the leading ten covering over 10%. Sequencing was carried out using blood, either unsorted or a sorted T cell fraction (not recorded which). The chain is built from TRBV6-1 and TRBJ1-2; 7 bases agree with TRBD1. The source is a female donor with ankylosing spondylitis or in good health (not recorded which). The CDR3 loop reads CASSKETGNSGYTF. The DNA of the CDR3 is TGTGCCAGCAGTAAAGAGACAGGGAATTCCGGCTACACCTTC.